The following is a TCR beta chain sequence with its context. Followed longitudinally, the Seattle patients had been enrolled during active infection. Profiling relied on immunoSEQ multiplex PCR, and the TCRdb table lists in-frame clones only, not all of them. This table holds about 160,000 clones, 80% to 95% found once. This sample was included in a study of blood T cell repertoires in COVID-19. About the research overall: Specimens from acute and convalescent COVID-19 originated in the United States, Italy and Spain.

The germline V gene has CDR1 MNHNY and CDR2 SVGAGI (reference sequence). V lost 5 bases, J lost 2 bases, and 9 bases lay in between. The CDR3 loop spans 13 amino acids. The receptor was derived from a man aged 25 to 40 with COVID-19, enrolled during active disease. The V gene is TRBV6-6, the J gene TRBJ2-5; a weak D match, TRBD1 (6 bases). The specimen sequenced was peripheral blood. This CDR3 is CASSQGKQETQYF. The CDR3 DNA reads TGTGCCAGCAGTCAGGGGAAGCAAGAGACCCAGTACTTC.